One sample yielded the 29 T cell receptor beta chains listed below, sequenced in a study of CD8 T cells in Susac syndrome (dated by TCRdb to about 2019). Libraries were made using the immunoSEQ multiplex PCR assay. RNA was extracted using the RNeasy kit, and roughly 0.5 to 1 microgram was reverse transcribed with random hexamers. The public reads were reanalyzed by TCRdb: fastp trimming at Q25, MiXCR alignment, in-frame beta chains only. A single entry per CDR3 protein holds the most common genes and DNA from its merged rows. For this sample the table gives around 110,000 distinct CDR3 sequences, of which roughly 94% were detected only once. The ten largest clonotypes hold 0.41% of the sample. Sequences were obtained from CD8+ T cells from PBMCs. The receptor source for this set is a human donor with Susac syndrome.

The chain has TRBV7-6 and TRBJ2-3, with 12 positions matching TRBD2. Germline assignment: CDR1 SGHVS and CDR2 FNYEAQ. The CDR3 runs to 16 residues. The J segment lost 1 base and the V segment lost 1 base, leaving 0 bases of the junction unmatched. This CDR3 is CASSLGTSGGTDTQYF. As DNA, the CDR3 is TGTGCCAGCAGCTTAGGGACTAGCGGGGGCACAGATACGCAGTATTTT.

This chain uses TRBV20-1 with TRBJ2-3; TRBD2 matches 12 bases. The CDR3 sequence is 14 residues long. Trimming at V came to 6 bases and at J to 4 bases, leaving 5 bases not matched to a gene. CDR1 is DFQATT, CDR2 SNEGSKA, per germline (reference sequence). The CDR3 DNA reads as TGCAGTGCACTACTAGCGGGGGGCCCAGATACGCAGTATTTT. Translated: CSALLAGGPDTQYF.

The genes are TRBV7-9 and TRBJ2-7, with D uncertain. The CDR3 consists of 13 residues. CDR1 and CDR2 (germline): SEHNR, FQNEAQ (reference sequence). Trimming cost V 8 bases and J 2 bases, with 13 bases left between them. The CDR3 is CASGPVGTYEQYF. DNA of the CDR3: TGTGCCAGCGGGCCCGTTGGAACCTACGAGCAGTACTTC. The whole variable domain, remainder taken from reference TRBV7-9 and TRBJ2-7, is DTGVSQNPRHKITKRGQNVTFRCDPISEHNRLYWYRQTLGQGPEFLTYFQNEAQLEKSRLLSDRFSAERPKGSFSTLEIQRTEQGDSAMYLCASGPVGTYEQYFGPGTRLTVT.

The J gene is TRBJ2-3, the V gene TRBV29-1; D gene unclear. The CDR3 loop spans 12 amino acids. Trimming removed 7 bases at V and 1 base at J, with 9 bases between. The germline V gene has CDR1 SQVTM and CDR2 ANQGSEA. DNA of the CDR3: TGCAGCGCCGGTTCACGCACAGATACGCAGTATTTT. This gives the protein CSAGSRTDTQYF.

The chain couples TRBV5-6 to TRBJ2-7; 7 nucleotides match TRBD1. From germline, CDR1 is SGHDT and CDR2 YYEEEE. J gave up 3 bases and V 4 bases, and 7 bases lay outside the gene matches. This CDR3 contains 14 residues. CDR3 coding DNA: TGTGCCAGCAGCCCCGGGACAGACTACTACGAGCAGTACTTC. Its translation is CASSPGTDYYEQYF.

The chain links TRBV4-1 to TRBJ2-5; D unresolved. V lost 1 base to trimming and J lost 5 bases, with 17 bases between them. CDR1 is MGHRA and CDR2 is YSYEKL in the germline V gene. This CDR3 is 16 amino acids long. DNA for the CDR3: TGCGCCAGCAGCCAAGGTTACCACAGCGCAGCGGAGACCCAGTACTTC. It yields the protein CASSQGYHSAAETQYF.

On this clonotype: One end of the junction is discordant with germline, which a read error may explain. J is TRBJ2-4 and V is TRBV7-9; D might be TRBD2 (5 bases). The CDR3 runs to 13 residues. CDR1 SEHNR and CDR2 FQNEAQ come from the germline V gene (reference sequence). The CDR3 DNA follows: TGTGCCAGCAGCCCTATTCAGCGGACGGCTGTAGACTTC. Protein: CASSPIQRTAVDF.

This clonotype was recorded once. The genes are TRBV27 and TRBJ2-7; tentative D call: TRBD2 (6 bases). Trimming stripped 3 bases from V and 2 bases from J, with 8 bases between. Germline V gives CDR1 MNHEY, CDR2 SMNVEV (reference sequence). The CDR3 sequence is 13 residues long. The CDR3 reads CASSFGEAYEQYF. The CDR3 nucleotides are TGTGCCAGCAGTTTTGGGGAGGCCTACGAGCAGTACTTC.

The CDR3 loop is CASSYEPAGLAYNEQFF. As DNA, the CDR3 is TGTGCCAGCAGTTACGAGCCGGCGGGACTAGCGTACAATGAGCAGTTCTTC. The genes are TRBV6-5 and TRBJ2-1; 10 nucleotides align to TRBD2. CDR1 and CDR2 from the germline V gene are MNHEY and SVGAGI. The CDR3 contains 17 residues. Trimming at V came to 2 bases and at J to 4 bases, leaving 8 bases not matched to a gene.

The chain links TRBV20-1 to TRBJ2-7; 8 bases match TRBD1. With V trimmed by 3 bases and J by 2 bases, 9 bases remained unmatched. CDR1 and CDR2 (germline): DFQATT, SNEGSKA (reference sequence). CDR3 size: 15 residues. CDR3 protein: CSASPPGQAAYEQYF. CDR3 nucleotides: TGCAGTGCTAGTCCGCCGGGACAGGCCGCCTACGAGCAGTACTTC.

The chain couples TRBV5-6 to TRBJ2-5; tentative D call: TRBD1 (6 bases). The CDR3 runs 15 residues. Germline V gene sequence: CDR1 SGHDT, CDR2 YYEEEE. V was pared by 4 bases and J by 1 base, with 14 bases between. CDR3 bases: TGTGCCAGCAGCCCCCCCCGAGGGGGCCAAGAGACCCAGTACTTC. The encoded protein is CASSPPRGGQETQYF.

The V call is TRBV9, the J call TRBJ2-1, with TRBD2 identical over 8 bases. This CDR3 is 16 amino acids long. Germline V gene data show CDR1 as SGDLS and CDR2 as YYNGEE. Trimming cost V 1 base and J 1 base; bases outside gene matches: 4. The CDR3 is CASSVRAGDSYNEQFF. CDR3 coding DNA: TGTGCCAGCAGCGTAAGAGCGGGGGATTCCTACAATGAGCAGTTCTTC.

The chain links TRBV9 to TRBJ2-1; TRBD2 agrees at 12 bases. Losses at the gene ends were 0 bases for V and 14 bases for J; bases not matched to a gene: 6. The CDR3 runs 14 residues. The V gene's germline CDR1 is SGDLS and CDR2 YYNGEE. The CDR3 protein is CASSVEGLAGGKFF. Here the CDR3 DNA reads TGTGCCAGCAGCGTAGAGGGGCTAGCGGGGGGGAAGTTCTTC.

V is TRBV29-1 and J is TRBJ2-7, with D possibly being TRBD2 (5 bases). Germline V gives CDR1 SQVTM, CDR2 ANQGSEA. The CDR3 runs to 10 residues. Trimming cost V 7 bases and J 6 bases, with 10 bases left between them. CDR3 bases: TGCAGCGCCCTCGAGGGCGAGCAGTACTTC. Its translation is CSALEGEQYF.

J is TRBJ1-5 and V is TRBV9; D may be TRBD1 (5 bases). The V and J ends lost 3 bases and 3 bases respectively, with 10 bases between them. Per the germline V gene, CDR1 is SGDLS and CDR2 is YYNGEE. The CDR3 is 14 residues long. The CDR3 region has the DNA TGTGCCAGCAGCGAACGGGACCACAATCAGCCCCAGCATTTT. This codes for CASSERDHNQPQHF.

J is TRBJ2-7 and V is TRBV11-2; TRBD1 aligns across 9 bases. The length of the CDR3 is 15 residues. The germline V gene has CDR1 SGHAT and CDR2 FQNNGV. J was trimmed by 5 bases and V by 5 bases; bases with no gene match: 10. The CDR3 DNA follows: TGTGCCAGCAGCCCCGTGAGGGGGACAGGGAACGAGCAGTACTTC. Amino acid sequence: CASSPVRGTGNEQYF.

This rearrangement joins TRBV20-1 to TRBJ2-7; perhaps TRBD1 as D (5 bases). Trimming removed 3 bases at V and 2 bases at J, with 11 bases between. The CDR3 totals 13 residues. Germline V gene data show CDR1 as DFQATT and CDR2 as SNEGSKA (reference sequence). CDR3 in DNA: TGCAGTGCTAGGCCCAGGGCGACCTACGAGCAGTACTTC. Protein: CSARPRATYEQYF.

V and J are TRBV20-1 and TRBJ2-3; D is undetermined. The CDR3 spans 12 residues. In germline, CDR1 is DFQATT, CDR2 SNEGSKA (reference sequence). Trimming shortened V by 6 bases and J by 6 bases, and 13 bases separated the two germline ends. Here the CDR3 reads CSARRDPDTQYF. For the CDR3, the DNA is TGCAGTGCGAGAAGGGATCCTGATACGCAGTATTTT.

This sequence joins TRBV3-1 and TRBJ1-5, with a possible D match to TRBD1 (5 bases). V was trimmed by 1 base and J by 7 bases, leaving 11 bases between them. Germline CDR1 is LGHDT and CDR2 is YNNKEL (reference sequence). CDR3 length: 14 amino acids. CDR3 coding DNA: TGTGCCAGCAGCCAAGGACCAGGGAGACAGCCCCAGCATTTT. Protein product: CASSQGPGRQPQHF.

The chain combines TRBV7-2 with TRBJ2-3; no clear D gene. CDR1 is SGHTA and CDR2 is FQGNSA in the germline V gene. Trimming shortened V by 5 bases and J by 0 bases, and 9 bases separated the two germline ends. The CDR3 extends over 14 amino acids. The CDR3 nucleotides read TGTGCCAGCAGCACACATGACAGCACAGATACGCAGTATTTT. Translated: CASSTHDSTDTQYF.

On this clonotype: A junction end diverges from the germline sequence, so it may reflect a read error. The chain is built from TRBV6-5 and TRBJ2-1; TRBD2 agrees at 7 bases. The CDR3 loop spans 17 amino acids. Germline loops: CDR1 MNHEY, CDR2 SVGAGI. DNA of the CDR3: TGTGCCGGCAGTTACAGCGGGGCGTACTTTTTAGACAATGAGCAGTTCTTC. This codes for CAGSYSGAYFLDNEQFF.

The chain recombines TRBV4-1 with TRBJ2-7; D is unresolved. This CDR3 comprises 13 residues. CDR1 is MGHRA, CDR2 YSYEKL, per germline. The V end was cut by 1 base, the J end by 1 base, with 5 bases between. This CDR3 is CASSQGMSYEQYF. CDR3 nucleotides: TGCGCCAGCAGCCAAGGCATGTCCTACGAGCAGTACTTC.

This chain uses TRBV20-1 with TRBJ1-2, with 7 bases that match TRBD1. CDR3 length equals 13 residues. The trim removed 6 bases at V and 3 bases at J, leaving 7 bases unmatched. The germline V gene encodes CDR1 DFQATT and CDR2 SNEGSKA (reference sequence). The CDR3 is CSARDSSYYGYTF. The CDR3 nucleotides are TGCAGTGCGAGGGACAGCTCATACTATGGCTACACCTTC.

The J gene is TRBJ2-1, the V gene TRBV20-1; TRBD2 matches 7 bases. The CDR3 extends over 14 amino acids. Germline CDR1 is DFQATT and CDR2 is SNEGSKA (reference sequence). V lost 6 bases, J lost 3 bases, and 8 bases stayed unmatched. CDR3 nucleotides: TGCAGTGCGGTGATACGGGGGGACTACAATGAGCAGTTCTTC. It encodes CSAVIRGDYNEQFF.

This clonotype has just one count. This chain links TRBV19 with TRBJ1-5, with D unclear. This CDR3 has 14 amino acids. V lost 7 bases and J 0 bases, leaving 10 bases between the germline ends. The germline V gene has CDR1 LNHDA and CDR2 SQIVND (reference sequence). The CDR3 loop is CASMEVDSNQPQHF. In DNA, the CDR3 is TGTGCCAGTATGGAAGTCGATAGCAATCAGCCCCAGCATTTT. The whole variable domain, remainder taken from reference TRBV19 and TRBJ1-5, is DGGITQSPKYLFRKEGQNVTLSCEQNLNHDAMYWYRQDPGQGLRLIYYSQIVNDFQKGDIAEGYSVSREKKESFPLTVTSAQKNPTAFYLCASMEVDSNQPQHFGDGTRLSIL.

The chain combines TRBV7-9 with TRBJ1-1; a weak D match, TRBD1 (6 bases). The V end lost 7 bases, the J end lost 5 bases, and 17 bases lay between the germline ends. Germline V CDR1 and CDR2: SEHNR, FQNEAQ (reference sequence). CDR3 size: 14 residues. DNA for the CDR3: TGTGCCAGCACCGGACAGAGGGTGGGAACTGAAGCTTTCTTT. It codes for CASTGQRVGTEAFF.

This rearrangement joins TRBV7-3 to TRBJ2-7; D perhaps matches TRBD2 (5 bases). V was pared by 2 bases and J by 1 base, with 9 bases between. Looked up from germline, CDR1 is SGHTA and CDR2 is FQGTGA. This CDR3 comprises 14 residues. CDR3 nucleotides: TGTGCCAGCAGCTTAGACTACGGGTCCTACGAGCAGTACTTC. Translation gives CASSLDYGSYEQYF.

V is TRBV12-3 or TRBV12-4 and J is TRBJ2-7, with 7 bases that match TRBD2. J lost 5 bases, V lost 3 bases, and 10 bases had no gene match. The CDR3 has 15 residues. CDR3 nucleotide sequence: TGTGCCAGCAGTTTGGTCTTAAGGGGAGGGAACGAGCAGTACTTC. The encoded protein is CASSLVLRGGNEQYF.

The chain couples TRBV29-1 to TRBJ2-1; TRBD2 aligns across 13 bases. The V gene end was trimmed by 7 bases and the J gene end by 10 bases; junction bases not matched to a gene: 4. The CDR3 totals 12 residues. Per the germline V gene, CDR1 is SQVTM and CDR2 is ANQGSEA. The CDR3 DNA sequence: TGCAGCGGGGGACTAGCGGGGAGAGAGCAGTTCTTC. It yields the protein CSGGLAGREQFF.